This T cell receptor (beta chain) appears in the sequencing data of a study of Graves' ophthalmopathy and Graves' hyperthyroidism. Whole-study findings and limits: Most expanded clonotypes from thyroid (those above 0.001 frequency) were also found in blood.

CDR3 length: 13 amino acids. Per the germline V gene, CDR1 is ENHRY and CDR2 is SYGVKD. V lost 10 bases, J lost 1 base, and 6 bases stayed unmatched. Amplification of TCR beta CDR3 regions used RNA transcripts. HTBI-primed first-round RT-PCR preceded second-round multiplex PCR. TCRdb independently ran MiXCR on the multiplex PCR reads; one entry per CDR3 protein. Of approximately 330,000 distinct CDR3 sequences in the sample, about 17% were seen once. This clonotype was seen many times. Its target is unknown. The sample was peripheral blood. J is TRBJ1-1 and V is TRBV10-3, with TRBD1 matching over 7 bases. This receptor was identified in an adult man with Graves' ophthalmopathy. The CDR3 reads CASRGQTNTEAFF. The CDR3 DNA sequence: TGTGCCAGCCGGGGACAGACGAACACTGAAGCTTTCTTT.